This T cell receptor (beta chain) was identified in a study of Graves' ophthalmopathy and Graves' hyperthyroidism. This clonotype came up many times. Amplified TCR beta CDR3 regions were obtained using RNA transcripts as template. After a first-round RT-PCR with HTBI primers, a second-round multiplex PCR was run. Each CDR3 protein is one row after TCRdb ran MiXCR on the multiplex PCR reads. Found here are 600,000 to 650,000 distinct CDR3 sequences, 22% of them singletons; the top ten hold approximately 7.7%. Patients were left out if they had other autoimmune diseases, uncontrolled infections, pregnancy or lactation. The PBMC fraction was derived from around 9.5 ml of fresh peripheral blood. Germline V gene sequence: CDR1 ENHRY, CDR2 SYGVKD. The CDR3 runs 14 residues. Deletions cut 2 bases from V and 1 base from J, with 8 bases between.

Sequencing input: peripheral blood. The receptor was isolated from a woman between 18 and 29 years old with stable Graves' hyperthyroidism. Some clones in this sample may be carry-over from other donors' samples. The gene calls are TRBV10-3 and TRBJ2-5; no clear D. The CDR3: CAISEVQAQETQYF. The DNA for the CDR3 is TGTGCCATCAGTGAGGTTCAGGCCCAAGAGACCCAGTACTTC.